This TCR beta chain was documented in a study of blood T cell repertoires in COVID-19. The study recruited people aged 18 to 89 years across about two dozen US areas. Two negative PCRs, clearance, or symptom resolution were required of recovered Cohort 3 donors. In the original workflow: Estimation of nucleated cell counts was performed using reference gene primer amplification. Generated by immunoSEQ multiplex PCR, the TCRdb table keeps only in-frame clones and is missing some. Clone size and the V and J calls come from that table; the DNA yielded D and trimming. This repertoire shows fewer than 300,000 clones, approximately 84% found once; its top ten account for about 16%. This CDR3 region has 17 residues. J lost 8 bases, V lost 4 bases, and 16 bases had no gene match. Germline CDR1 reads MDHEN; CDR2 reads SYDVKM.

The gene calls are TRBV28 and TRBJ1-2, with 10 nucleotides matching TRBD1. The TCR was taken from a man younger than 30 who had recovered from COVID-19. The specimen sequenced was PBMCs or T cells enriched from blood (not recorded which). The CDR3 protein is CASSSVPRTGGLGGYTF. CDR3 nucleotide sequence: TGTGCCAGCAGTTCGGTCCCCCGGACAGGGGGTCTAGGGGGCTACACCTTC.